The subject of this entry is one T cell receptor beta chain. The antigen is not known. The junction and the germline gene differ at one end; a read error may be behind it. The data were obtained in a study of T cell repertoires in cytomegalovirus infection. For the study at large: Public signatures in TCR beta pointed to CMV infection and matching HLA type. Regarding the study as a whole: People with CMV and the relevant HLA were identified by cumulative public TCR beta family frequency.

The CDR3 runs 13 residues. The germline gives CDR1 DFQATT, CDR2 SNEGSKA (reference sequence). Each CDR3 protein is one row after TCRdb ran MiXCR on the reads. The profile shows 150,000 to 200,000 distinct CDR3 sequences, about a tenth of them singletons. The sequence came from a human donor in good health (CMV status not recorded). Some clones in this sample may be carry-over from other donors' samples. The chain combines TRBV20-1 with TRBJ1-1; no clear D. Sequencing was performed on PBMCs. The DNA for the CDR3 is TGCAGTGCTAGAGATCCTCTGAACACTAAAGCTTTCTTT. Protein product: CSARDPLNTKAFF.